The clone carrying this TCR beta chain appeared a few times. The antigen remains undetermined. This specimen comes from a study of T cells in Graves' hyperthyroidism and ophthalmopathy. Overall study findings and caveats: A median around 6 months before onset, the model predicted ophthalmopathy.

The TCR beta CDR3 regions underwent amplification using RNA transcripts as the source. Researchers ran a first-round RT-PCR on the TCR CDR3 using the HTBI primer set. Via MiXCR, TCRdb re-called the multiplex PCR reads, giving one row per CDR3 protein. The sample holds 300,000 to 450,000 distinct CDR3 sequences, roughly 15% seen once. Diagnosis rested on symptoms, serum thyroxine and TRAb, thyroid ultrasound, and orbital computed tomography. The V and J ends lost 2 bases and 3 bases respectively, with 16 bases between them. Germline V lookup: CDR1 MGHRA, CDR2 YSYEKL. The CDR3 runs 16 residues. Sequencing input: blood. V and J are TRBV4-1 and TRBJ1-2, with a tentative D call TRBD1 (6 bases). The source of this sequence is a woman under 40 with Graves' hyperthyroidism that later progressed to Graves' ophthalmopathy. The CDR3 protein is CASSQPGQKPHYGYTF. CDR3 nucleotides: TGCGCCAGCAGCCAACCAGGACAGAAACCACACTATGGCTACACCTTC.